What follows are 17 T cell receptor beta chains derived from one specimen sequenced in a study of shared clonotypes between healthy human individuals. Repertoires were generated with immunoSEQ multiplex PCR, while TCRdb's copy carries only in-frame clones and drops some. The sample lists about 510,000 clones; around 79% were seen once. Material for sequencing was PBMCs. The receptors were sampled from a woman between 40 and 55 years old in good health. Some clones in this sample may be carry-over from other donors' samples.

This clone was seen a single time. The chain recombines TRBV19 with TRBJ1-1; D is unclear. V lost 7 bases and J 1 base, leaving 4 bases between the germline ends. The germline V gene has CDR1 LNHDA and CDR2 SQIVND (reference sequence). The CDR3 is 11 residues long. In DNA, the CDR3 is TGTGCCAGTACTCGGAACACTGAAGCTTTCTTT. Translation gives CASTRNTEAFF. The full variable domain, with the rest looked up from reference TRBV19 and TRBJ1-1, is DGGITQSPKYLFRKEGQNVTLSCEQNLNHDAMYWYRQDPGQGLRLIYYSQIVNDFQKGDIAEGYSVSREKKESFPLTVTSAQKNPTAFYLCASTRNTEAFFGQGTRLTVV.

J is TRBJ2-7 and V is TRBV9; no firm D call. Trimming removed 0 bases at V and 4 bases at J, with 8 bases between. The length of the CDR3 is 13 residues. Looked up from germline, CDR1 is SGDLS and CDR2 is YYNGEE. The CDR3 protein is CASSVEAEYEQYF. The CDR3 DNA sequence: TGTGCCAGCAGCGTAGAGGCTGAGTACGAGCAGTACTTC.

The V gene is TRBV6-1, the J gene TRBJ1-1; no reliable D call. The CDR3 is 14 residues long. Germline-derived CDR1 and CDR2 are MNHNS and SASEGT. The V end lost 6 bases, the J end lost 0 bases, and 11 bases lay between the germline ends. The CDR3 region has the DNA TGTGCCAGCAGGTATGACACGCTGAACACTGAAGCTTTCTTT. Encoded protein: CASRYDTLNTEAFF.

V is TRBV30 and J is TRBJ1-5, with 10 bases matching TRBD1. The CDR3 consists of 14 residues. The germline gives CDR1 GTSNPN, CDR2 SVGIG (reference sequence). V shed 3 bases and J 7 bases; nucleotides not matched to a gene: 6. The CDR3 DNA reads as TGTGCCTGGAGCTCGACAGGGGGCAGGCAGCCCCAGCATTTT. The encoded protein is CAWSSTGGRQPQHF.

This sequence joins TRBV7-5 and TRBJ2-1. TRBV7-5 is given as a pseudogene. This CDR3 spans 18 amino acids. The CDR3 sequence: CARSLSPLSWAAPREQFF. In DNA form, the CDR3 reads TGTGCCAGAAGCTTATCGCCCTTATCGTGGGCAGCGCCTCGTGAGCAGTTCTTC.

The chain combines TRBV28 with TRBJ1-2; TRBD1 might be the D (6 bases). CDR1 and CDR2 (germline): MDHEN, SYDVKM. The CDR3 runs to 13 residues. Trimming stripped 5 bases from V and 3 bases from J, with 10 bases between. CDR3 sequence: CASSTTGHYGYTF. The DNA for the CDR3 is TGTGCCAGCAGTACTACAGGGCACTATGGCTACACCTTC.

V and J are TRBV15 and TRBJ1-4; D remains unclear. The V gene lost 7 bases and the J gene lost 8 bases, with 20 bases spanning the gap. This CDR3 contains 15 residues. Germline CDR1 LNHNV, CDR2 YYDKDF (reference sequence). CDR3 loop: CATTEHRASGEKLFF. The DNA for the CDR3 is TGTGCCACCACCGAGCACCGGGCCTCGGGAGAAAAACTGTTTTTT.

Note on this clone: This likely came from a read error, as a far larger clone is one base away. The CDR3 DNA reads TGTGCCAGCAGCCCCCGGACTAGCGGGAACAATGAGCAGTTCTTC. Its translation is CASSPRTSGNNEQFF. V and J are TRBV5-6 and TRBJ2-1, with 12 bases fitting TRBD2. There are 15 residues in the CDR3. Germline V gene data show CDR1 as SGHDT and CDR2 as YYEEEE. V shed 4 bases and J 5 bases; nucleotides not matched to a gene: 4.

A few counts support this clone. The V call is TRBV28, the J call TRBJ2-7, with D possibly being TRBD2 (7 bases). Germline V lookup: CDR1 MDHEN, CDR2 SYDVKM. The ends were cut back, 8 bases at V and 7 bases at J, with 12 bases in the middle. This CDR3 is built from 11 residues. Here the CDR3 reads CASRGALEQYF. Here the CDR3 DNA reads TGTGCCAGCCGGGGGGCGTTAGAGCAGTACTTC.

The chain uses TRBV27 and TRBJ2-1; 13 bases match TRBD2. Germline trimming cut 5 bases from V and 3 bases from J; bases unmatched to any gene: 10. The CDR3 covers 18 residues. Germline CDR1 is MNHEY and CDR2 is SMNVEV (reference sequence). Written as DNA, the CDR3 is TGTGCCAGCAGTCCCGGACTAGCGGGAGACCCGCGCTACAATGAGCAGTTCTTC. Its translation: CASSPGLAGDPRYNEQFF.

The chain carries TRBV19 and TRBJ1-4, with TRBD1 as a possible D gene (5 bases). V was pared by 6 bases and J by 1 base, with 24 bases between. CDR1 is LNHDA and CDR2 is SQIVND in the germline V gene (reference sequence). The CDR3 spans 19 residues. The CDR3 here is CASSRSVGRAPVTNEKLFF. In DNA, the CDR3 is TGTGCCAGTAGCCGATCGGTCGGCAGGGCTCCGGTAACTAATGAAAAACTGTTTTTT. Drawing the rest from reference TRBV19 and TRBJ1-4, the complete variable domain is DGGITQSPKYLFRKEGQNVTLSCEQNLNHDAMYWYRQDPGQGLRLIYYSQIVNDFQKGDIAEGYSVSREKKESFPLTVTSAQKNPTAFYLCASSRSVGRAPVTNEKLFFGSGTQLSVL.

This clone has at least ten counts. The chain joins TRBV29-1 to TRBJ2-7, with TRBD1 identical over 12 bases. Germline V gene lookup returns CDR1 SQVTM and CDR2 ANQGSEA. V lost 5 bases, J lost 0 bases, and 5 bases stayed unmatched. CDR3 length equals 15 residues. The DNA for the CDR3 is TGCAGCGTTTCTGGGACAGGGGGCTTCTCCTACGAGCAGTACTTC. It translates to CSVSGTGGFSYEQYF.

V and J are TRBV7-8 and TRBJ1-1; D perhaps matches TRBD1 (5 bases). Trimming took 4 bases from V and 4 from J, leaving 16 bases between them. The CDR3 spans 15 residues. Germline V gene data show CDR1 as SGHVS and CDR2 as FQNEAQ. CDR3 loop: CASSSPRGIGTEAFF. As DNA, the CDR3 is TGTGCCAGCAGCTCCCCTAGGGGTATAGGCACTGAAGCTTTCTTT. Complete variable domain (other parts from reference TRBV7-8 and TRBJ1-1): GAGVSQSPRYKVAKRGQDVALRCDPISGHVSLFWYQQALGQGPEFLTYFQNEAQLDKSGLPSDRFFAERPEGSVSTLKIQRTQQEDSAVYLCASSSPRGIGTEAFFGQGTRLTVV.

J is TRBJ2-7 and V is TRBV27; 9 nucleotides align to TRBD2. Germline V gene data show CDR1 as MNHEY and CDR2 as SMNVEV (reference sequence). V lost 8 bases to trimming and J lost 3 bases; unmatched junction nucleotides: 5. The CDR3 sequence is 13 residues long. The CDR3 sequence: CASCWREGYEQYF. As DNA, the CDR3 is TGTGCCAGCTGTTGGCGGGAGGGCTACGAGCAGTACTTC.

The rearrangement uses TRBV30 and TRBJ1-2; TRBD1 aligns across 8 bases. V shed 2 bases and J 4 bases; nucleotides not matched to a gene: 3. This CDR3 region has 13 residues. Germline V lookup: CDR1 GTSNPN, CDR2 SVGIG (reference sequence). In DNA, the CDR3 is TGTGCCTGGAGTTTCGGGACAGGCTATGGCTACACCTTC. It specifies CAWSFGTGYGYTF.

As for this clone: Other nucleotide sequences in the sample specify the same CDR3. The CDR3 loop is CASSLRGTEAFF. The CDR3 DNA reads as TGTGCCAGCAGCTTGAGGGGAACTGAAGCTTTCTTT. The rearrangement uses TRBV7-9 and TRBJ1-1, with D tentatively TRBD1 (5 bases). Trimming shortened V by 3 bases and J by 5 bases, and 7 bases separated the two germline ends. This CDR3 is 12 amino acids long. The V gene's germline CDR1 is SEHNR and CDR2 FQNEAQ (reference sequence).

This clone was observed a handful of times. The chain joins TRBV7-6 to TRBJ2-5; D assignment may be TRBD1 or TRBD2 (5 bases each). The CDR3 has 14 amino acids. The ends were cut back, 2 bases at V and 2 bases at J, with 9 bases in the middle. Germline V gene lookup returns CDR1 SGHVS and CDR2 FNYEAQ. As DNA, the CDR3 is TGTGCCAGCAGCTTAACGGGGCGGCAAGAGACCCAGTACTTC. It is translated as CASSLTGRQETQYF.